These 32 T cell receptor beta chains were all obtained from the same sample, sequenced in a study of T cell responses to AZD1222 COVID-19 vaccine. Generated by immunoSEQ multiplex PCR, the TCRdb table keeps only in-frame clones and is missing some. This table has 130,000 or so clones, about 93% appearing once. This sample comprised peripheral blood, obtained on day 0 of AZD1222 vaccination. These receptors originate from an adult in good health.

The V and J genes are TRBV12-3 or TRBV12-4 and TRBJ1-1, with D perhaps matching TRBD1 (5 bases). V lost 5 bases, J lost 5 bases, and 9 bases lay in between. The CDR3 covers 12 residues. CDR3 protein: CASSPSGTEAFF. CDR3 DNA: TGTGCCAGCAGTCCATCAGGGACTGAAGCTTTCTTT.

The rearrangement links TRBV6-2 or TRBV6-3 to TRBJ1-2; no firm D call. The CDR3 runs to 13 residues. V lost 3 bases, J lost 4 bases, and 9 bases lay in between. Germline CDR1 MNHEY, CDR2 SVGEGT. The CDR3 region has the DNA TGTGCCAGCAGTTATATCCAGCTCTATGGCTACACCTTC. It codes for CASSYIQLYGYTF.

The V call is TRBV4-1, the J call TRBJ1-2; tentatively, D is TRBD1 (5 bases). This CDR3 is 14 amino acids long. From germline, CDR1 is MGHRA and CDR2 YSYEKL. V was clipped by 5 bases and J by 9 bases, with 19 bases between them. In DNA, the CDR3 is TGCGCCAGCAGCATGGAGGGCGCGGGGCGCAGCTACACCTTC. Translated: CASSMEGAGRSYTF.

The chain uses TRBV27 and TRBJ2-1, with TRBD1 matching over 7 bases. After removal of 0 bases from V and 7 bases from J, the junction contained 3 bases not matched to a gene. Looked up from germline, CDR1 is MNHEY and CDR2 is SMNVEV (reference sequence). The CDR3 consists of 14 residues. This CDR3 reads CASSLSNRGNEQFF. The CDR3 coding sequence is TGTGCCAGCAGTTTATCAAACAGGGGAAATGAGCAGTTCTTC.

The J gene is TRBJ1-6, the V gene TRBV7-9; TRBD1 matches at 7 bases. Losses at the gene ends were 5 bases for V and 3 bases for J; bases not matched to a gene: 4. Germline V gene sequence: CDR1 SEHNR, CDR2 FQNEAQ (reference sequence). The CDR3 length is 15 residues. The CDR3 DNA reads TGTGCCAGCAGCCCCGGACAGGACTATAATTCACCCCTCCACTTT. Translated: CASSPGQDYNSPLHF. Combining the CDR3 with reference TRBV7-9 and TRBJ1-6 gives the whole variable domain DTGVSQNPRHKITKRGQNVTFRCDPISEHNRLYWYRQTLGQGPEFLTYFQNEAQLEKSRLLSDRFSAERPKGSFSTLEIQRTEQGDSAMYLCASSPGQDYNSPLHFGNGTRLTVT.

Points on this clone: A junction end diverges from the germline sequence, so it may reflect a read error. The rearrangement joins TRBV7-7 to TRBJ2-3; the D call may be TRBD1 or TRBD2 (5 bases each). The CDR3 runs 15 residues. Per germline, CDR1 SSHAT and CDR2 FNYEAQ (reference sequence). This chain's CDR3 is CASSPGTASTDTQYF. For the CDR3, the DNA is TGTGCTAGCAGCCCGGGGACCGCGAGCACAGATACGCAGTATTTT.

The V and J genes are TRBV2 and TRBJ1-5; D perhaps matches TRBD1 (5 bases). Trimming cost V 6 bases and J 6 bases, with 9 bases left between them. Germline CDR1 SNHLY, CDR2 FYNNEI. The CDR3 has 12 residues. The CDR3 spells CASRGVSQPQHF. CDR3 DNA sequence: TGTGCCAGCAGGGGGGTCAGTCAGCCCCAGCATTTT.

V is TRBV29-1 and J is TRBJ2-1, with D unresolved. Germline V gene lookup returns CDR1 SQVTM and CDR2 ANQGSEA. The CDR3 totals 13 residues. The germline V and J ends were trimmed by 4 bases and 0 bases, with 7 bases remaining between them. CDR3 amino acids: CSVVMASYNEQFF. The CDR3 nucleotides are TGCAGCGTTGTGATGGCCTCCTACAATGAGCAGTTCTTC.

The rearrangement joins TRBV7-2 to TRBJ2-2, with 8 nucleotides matching TRBD2. The V gene end was trimmed by 5 bases and the J gene end by 0 bases; junction bases not matched to a gene: 8. Germline values: CDR1 SGHTA, CDR2 FQGNSA. There are 17 residues in the CDR3. CDR3 nucleotide sequence: TGTGCCAGCAGCCGCTGGTTAGCGGGAACGAACACCGGGGAGCTGTTTTTT. This gives the protein CASSRWLAGTNTGELFF.

The chain links TRBV5-5 to TRBJ2-7, with no clear D. CDR3 length: 11 amino acids. V was clipped by 6 bases and J by 3 bases, with 7 bases between them. The germline CDR1 and CDR2 sequences are SGHKS and YYEKEE (reference sequence). CDR3 protein: CASTPGYEQYF. The CDR3, as DNA: TGTGCCAGCACCCCAGGCTACGAGCAGTACTTC.

CDR3 nucleotides: TGTGCCAGCCACGGGGTGAACACTGAAGCTTTCTTT. Its protein is CASHGVNTEAFF. V is TRBV18 and J is TRBJ1-1; no reliable D call. Between the trimmed V and J ends, which lost 8 bases and 0 bases, there was a span of 7 bases. The germline CDR1 and CDR2 sequences are KGHSH and LQKENI. This CDR3 spans 12 amino acids.

In its sample, this clone was seen a few times. This sequence joins TRBV7-8 and TRBJ1-5; the D gene is possibly TRBD1 (5 bases). The V and J ends lost 0 bases and 1 base respectively, with 13 bases between them. Germline assignment: CDR1 SGHVS and CDR2 FQNEAQ. The CDR3 is 17 residues long. CDR3 in DNA: TGTGCCAGCAGCTTAGCAGCGGGGGGGATAAGCAATCAGCCCCAGCATTTT. It yields the protein CASSLAAGGISNQPQHF.

This chain joins TRBV9 and TRBJ1-4; 8 bases agree with TRBD1. There are 15 residues in the CDR3. J lost 4 bases, V lost 4 bases, and 6 bases had no gene match. Germline assignment: CDR1 SGDLS and CDR2 YYNGEE. CDR3 nucleotide sequence: TGTGCCAGCAGCCACACGACAGGGGTTAATGAAAAACTGTTTTTT. This codes for CASSHTTGVNEKLFF.

The chain recombines TRBV11-3 with TRBJ2-3, with 8 bases lining up with TRBD1. J lost 4 bases, V lost 5 bases, and 5 bases had no gene match. The CDR3 spans 14 residues. Germline V gene data show CDR1 as SGHNT and CDR2 as YENEEA. In nucleotides, the CDR3 is TGTGCCAGCAGCCTGGGACAGGCAGCAGATACGCAGTATTTT. Translation: CASSLGQAADTQYF.

The chain links TRBV2 to TRBJ1-3, with unresolved D. The germline V gene has CDR1 SNHLY and CDR2 FYNNEI. V was shortened by 7 bases and J by 4 bases, with 14 bases between the two germline ends. The CDR3 spans 14 residues. The CDR3 coding sequence is TGTGCCAGCAAAAATTTTCGGGGAGGAAACACCATATATTTT. Its translation is CASKNFRGGNTIYF.

This chain joins TRBV19 and TRBJ1-1; D unclear. This CDR3 contains 12 residues. Looked up from germline, CDR1 is LNHDA and CDR2 is SQIVND (reference sequence). The ends were cut back, 3 bases at V and 12 bases at J, with 14 bases in the middle. Here the CDR3 reads CASSIDGLLSFF. The CDR3 bases are TGTGCCAGTAGTATCGACGGACTTTTGTCTTTCTTT. Combining the CDR3 with reference TRBV19 and TRBJ1-1 gives the whole variable domain DGGITQSPKYLFRKEGQNVTLSCEQNLNHDAMYWYRQDPGQGLRLIYYSQIVNDFQKGDIAEGYSVSREKKESFPLTVTSAQKNPTAFYLCASSIDGLLSFFGQGTRLTVV.

The V gene is TRBV30, the J gene TRBJ1-2; D ambiguous. Between the trimmed V and J ends, which lost 8 bases and 0 bases, there was a span of 13 bases. The germline V gene has CDR1 GTSNPN and CDR2 SVGIG (reference sequence). The CDR3 is 13 residues long. CDR3 region: CAGPRSSNYGYTF. CDR3 coding DNA: TGTGCCGGACCCAGAAGTTCTAACTATGGCTACACCTTC.

The V and J genes are TRBV5-1 and TRBJ1-1, with TRBD1 matching over 7 bases. CDR3 size: 15 residues. From germline, CDR1 is SGHRS and CDR2 YFSETQ. Germline trimming cut 4 bases from V and 1 base from J; bases unmatched to any gene: 7. The CDR3 protein is CASSQTGPENTEAFF. The CDR3 coding sequence is TGCGCCAGCAGCCAGACAGGGCCCGAGAACACTGAAGCTTTCTTT.

This chain links TRBV19 with TRBJ2-1; 9 nucleotides line up with TRBD2. Germline CDR1 LNHDA, CDR2 SQIVND (reference sequence). J lost 1 base, V lost 4 bases, and 2 bases had no gene match. The CDR3 consists of 15 residues. The CDR3, as DNA: TGTGCCAGTAGTAAACTAGCGGGTTCCTACAATGAGCAGTTCTTC. Translating gives CASSKLAGSYNEQFF.

As DNA, the CDR3 is TGTGCCAGCAGCTTAGGGGATCGGGGTACAAATGAAAAACTGTTTTTT. This codes for CASSLGDRGTNEKLFF. This chain joins TRBV7-9 and TRBJ1-4; D is uncertain. V was trimmed by 1 base and J by 5 bases, leaving 14 bases between them. This CDR3 contains 16 residues. Germline V gene sequence: CDR1 SEHNR, CDR2 FQNEAQ (reference sequence).

V gene TRBV3-1 (or the pseudogene TRBV3-2) combines with J gene TRBJ1-2; D remains unclear. Trimming took 1 base from V and 4 from J, leaving 13 bases between them. The CDR3 extends over 15 amino acids. Germline V lookup: CDR1 LGHDT, CDR2 YNNKEL (reference sequence). The DNA of the CDR3 is TGTGCCAGCAGCCAAGTGATTGGAGGGCTCTATGGCTACACCTTC. It translates to CASSQVIGGLYGYTF.

This sequence joins TRBV19 and TRBJ1-5; 10 nucleotides line up with TRBD1. CDR3 size: 14 residues. The trim removed 10 bases at V and 7 bases at J, leaving 10 bases unmatched. Germline V lookup: CDR1 LNHDA, CDR2 SQIVND (reference sequence). CDR3 residues: CATGRGQGKQPQHF. The CDR3 bases are TGTGCCACCGGGCGGGGACAGGGGAAACAGCCCCAGCATTTT.

The genes are TRBV19 and TRBJ2-7, with D perhaps TRBD2 (6 bases). Germline loops: CDR1 LNHDA, CDR2 SQIVND (reference sequence). V lost 2 bases to trimming and J lost 5 bases, with 13 bases between them. CDR3 size: 14 residues. The CDR3 spells CASSISEGRHEQYF. The CDR3 bases are TGTGCCAGTAGTATATCGGAAGGGAGGCACGAGCAGTACTTC. Variable domain in full (rest from reference TRBV19 and TRBJ2-7): DGGITQSPKYLFRKEGQNVTLSCEQNLNHDAMYWYRQDPGQGLRLIYYSQIVNDFQKGDIAEGYSVSREKKESFPLTVTSAQKNPTAFYLCASSISEGRHEQYFGPGTRLTVT.

The rearrangement links TRBV12-3 or TRBV12-4 to TRBJ1-2; unclear D gene. With 4 bases removed from V and 4 bases from J, the gap between germline ends came to 10 bases. The CDR3 has 13 residues. CDR3 nucleotides: TGTGCCAGCAGTTCCCCCACGGCCTATGGCTACACCTTC. It specifies CASSSPTAYGYTF.

The chain recombines TRBV6-4 with TRBJ1-2, with 11 nucleotides matching TRBD1. Germline CDR1 and CDR2: MRHNA and SNTAGT. The length of the CDR3 is 16 residues. V shed 7 bases and J 3 bases; nucleotides not matched to a gene: 10. DNA of the CDR3: TGTGCCAGCACCCCACCGGGACAGGGGGAATACTATGGCTACACCTTC. Protein product: CASTPPGQGEYYGYTF.

The V and J genes are TRBV5-1 and TRBJ2-1; possibly TRBD2 for D (5 bases). Germline CDR1 and CDR2: SGHRS and YFSETQ. CDR3 length: 12 residues. The ends were cut back, 7 bases at V and 14 bases at J, with 19 bases in the middle. CDR3 region: CASYTDRRGKFF. For the CDR3, the DNA is TGCGCCAGCTATACCGACCGCCGGGGAAAGTTCTTC.

The chain employs TRBV5-6 and TRBJ1-1, with D hard to call. This CDR3 contains 13 residues. The V gene lost 4 bases and the J gene lost 3 bases, with 10 bases spanning the gap. Germline V CDR1 and CDR2: SGHDT, YYEEEE. The CDR3 sequence is CASSPNLYTEAFF. The DNA for the CDR3 is TGTGCCAGCAGCCCCAACCTTTACACTGAAGCTTTCTTT.

The chain uses TRBV19 and TRBJ2-1, with no clear D. V shed 0 bases and J shed 11 bases, with 5 bases lying between them. Germline CDR1 and CDR2: LNHDA and SQIVND (reference sequence). The CDR3 contains 11 residues. The CDR3 region is CASSIDYQQFF. CDR3 nucleotide sequence: TGTGCCAGTAGTATAGACTACCAGCAGTTCTTC.

The rearrangement joins TRBV18 to TRBJ1-4; D is ambiguous. Germline loops: CDR1 KGHSH, CDR2 LQKENI. The CDR3 extends over 11 amino acids. V was pared by 8 bases and J by 2 bases, with 3 bases between. DNA of the CDR3: TGTGCCAGCAGGACTAATGAAAAACTGTTTTTT. Translating gives CASRTNEKLFF.

The rearrangement joins TRBV5-1 to TRBJ2-5, with D unresolved. V lost 0 bases and J 2 bases, leaving 11 bases between the germline ends. This CDR3 has 15 residues. CDR1 is SGHRS, CDR2 YFSETQ, per germline. As DNA, the CDR3 is TGCGCCAGCAGCTTGGTTGGCACCCATCAAGAGACCCAGTACTTC. As protein: CASSLVGTHQETQYF.

This rearrangement joins TRBV19 to TRBJ1-1; 7 bases are shared with TRBD1. From germline, CDR1 is LNHDA and CDR2 SQIVND (reference sequence). There are 15 residues in the CDR3. V shed 7 bases and J 1 base; nucleotides not matched to a gene: 9. The CDR3 nucleotides are TGTGCCAGTATGCCGCGAGCAGGGGGGAACACTGAAGCTTTCTTT. Amino acid sequence: CASMPRAGGNTEAFF. The full variable domain, its missing parts supplied by reference TRBV19 and TRBJ1-1, is DGGITQSPKYLFRKEGQNVTLSCEQNLNHDAMYWYRQDPGQGLRLIYYSQIVNDFQKGDIAEGYSVSREKKESFPLTVTSAQKNPTAFYLCASMPRAGGNTEAFFGQGTRLTVV.

The rearrangement uses TRBV6-5 and TRBJ1-2; D remains unclear. The CDR3 has 14 residues. In germline, CDR1 is MNHEY, CDR2 SVGAGI. V was shortened by 6 bases and J by 0 bases, with 11 bases between the two germline ends. CDR3 in amino acids: CASSIDGSNYGYTF. The CDR3 DNA reads TGTGCCAGCAGCATCGATGGATCTAACTATGGCTACACCTTC.